The 32 T cell receptor beta chains below were found in one sample sequenced in a study of technical replicates of blood from a few donors. Data came from immunoSEQ multiplex PCR; TCRdb stores just in-frame clones and leaves some out. The sample gives around 58,000 clones, about 87% of which show up once; roughly 5% is in the top ten. Sample: PBMCs. The receptors here all came from a human donor in good health. Some clones in this sample may be carry-over from other donors' samples.

The chain employs TRBV19 and TRBJ1-2; 7 nucleotides agree with TRBD1. The CDR3 spans 13 residues. V trimming: 10 bases; J trimming: 4 bases; junction bases outside the gene matches: 9. Per the germline V gene, CDR1 is LNHDA and CDR2 is SQIVND (reference sequence). CDR3 residues: CATWDSPSYGYTF. The CDR3 nucleotides are TGTGCCACCTGGGACAGCCCATCCTATGGCTACACCTTC.

The chain uses TRBV19 and TRBJ2-1; TRBD2 matches 14 bases. The CDR3 contains 18 residues. Trimming took 7 bases from V and 10 from J; bases not matched to a gene: 18. The germline gives CDR1 LNHDA, CDR2 SQIVND (reference sequence). The CDR3 reads CASTLNPIGLAGGREQFF. In nucleotides, the CDR3 is TGTGCCAGTACCCTAAACCCGATCGGACTAGCGGGGGGAAGGGAGCAGTTCTTC.

This chain connects TRBV5-1 to TRBJ1-3; D is undetermined. V was clipped by 0 bases and J by 4 bases, with 8 bases between them. CDR1 and CDR2 (germline): SGHRS, YFSETQ. This CDR3 has 14 amino acids. The CDR3 DNA reads TGCGCCAGCAGCTTGGCCTTCGGGGGAAACACCATATATTTT. Amino acid sequence: CASSLAFGGNTIYF.

Sample share makes this clone medium-sized. Other DNA sequences of this sample code for an identical CDR3. This rearrangement joins TRBV5-1 to TRBJ1-1, with D perhaps TRBD1 (5 bases). The CDR3 is 14 residues long. CDR1 is SGHRS and CDR2 is YFSETQ in the germline V gene. The V end lost 0 bases, the J end lost 3 bases, and 9 bases lay between the germline ends. The CDR3 region is CASSLAGGYTEAFF. The CDR3 DNA reads TGCGCCAGCAGCTTGGCGGGGGGGTACACTGAAGCTTTCTTT.

The rearrangement uses TRBV7-9 and TRBJ1-1; the D is unclear. With 3 bases removed from V and 4 bases from J, the gap between germline ends came to 6 bases. Germline CDR1 SEHNR, CDR2 FQNEAQ (reference sequence). This CDR3 comprises 12 residues. The CDR3: CASSFWATEAFF. DNA of the CDR3: TGTGCCAGCAGCTTCTGGGCCACTGAAGCTTTCTTT.

The chain carries TRBV11-1 and TRBJ1-2, with D possibly TRBD1 on 6 matching bases. Germline V gene sequence: CDR1 SGHAT, CDR2 FQDESV (reference sequence). Trimming shortened V by 5 bases and J by 4 bases, and 17 bases separated the two germline ends. The CDR3 sequence is 15 residues long. CDR3 bases: TGTGCCAGCAGCCCTCGCGGAGGCAGGGGCTATGGCTACACCTTC. This encodes CASSPRGGRGYGYTF.

The chain couples TRBV7-9 to TRBJ1-1; TRBD1 matches at 12 bases. Germline-derived CDR1 and CDR2 are SEHNR and FQNEAQ (reference sequence). V was clipped by 3 bases and J by 7 bases; unmatched bases: 6. The CDR3 sequence is 15 residues long. CDR3 loop: CASSLPGQGADEAFF. CDR3 sequence (DNA): TGTGCCAGCAGCTTGCCGGGACAGGGGGCGGATGAAGCTTTCTTT.

The chain links TRBV7-9 to TRBJ1-2, with a tentative D call TRBD1 (6 bases). This CDR3 spans 13 amino acids. Germline loops: CDR1 SEHNR, CDR2 FQNEAQ (reference sequence). V was shortened by 5 bases and J by 5 bases, with 12 bases between the two germline ends. This CDR3 reads CASSAPTGYGYTF. In DNA, the CDR3 is TGTGCCAGCAGCGCCCCCACAGGGTATGGCTACACCTTC. The full variable domain, its missing parts supplied by reference TRBV7-9 and TRBJ1-2, is DTGVSQNPRHKITKRGQNVTFRCDPISEHNRLYWYRQTLGQGPEFLTYFQNEAQLEKSRLLSDRFSAERPKGSFSTLEIQRTEQGDSAMYLCASSAPTGYGYTFGSGTRLTVV.

The chain recombines TRBV19 with TRBJ2-2; no clear D gene. The CDR3 consists of 15 residues. The germline V gene encodes CDR1 LNHDA and CDR2 SQIVND (reference sequence). The V and J ends lost 7 bases and 1 base respectively, with 13 bases between them. The CDR3 spells CASTLRHRNTGELFF. CDR3 DNA: TGTGCCAGTACCCTAAGGCACAGGAACACCGGGGAGCTGTTTTTT.

The V call is TRBV5-4, the J call TRBJ2-1; 8 bases are a match to TRBD2. The germline CDR1 and CDR2 sequences are SGHNT and YYREEE (reference sequence). This CDR3 region has 16 residues. V shed 3 bases and J 0 bases; nucleotides not matched to a gene: 5. The CDR3 reads CASSSTSGYSYNEQFF. The CDR3 nucleotides read TGTGCCAGCAGCTCTACTAGCGGATACTCCTACAATGAGCAGTTCTTC.

The chain couples TRBV2 to TRBJ2-7; TRBD1 aligns across 7 bases. The CDR3 runs to 14 residues. The ends lost 11 bases at V and 1 base at J; junction bases unmatched: 11. CDR1 is SNHLY and CDR2 is FYNNEI in the germline V gene. Here the CDR3 DNA reads TGTGCCCCCGACAGCCTACAGGGGTCCTACGAGCAGTACTTC. Its protein is CAPDSLQGSYEQYF.

The rearrangement links TRBV13 to TRBJ2-3, with 9 bases identical to TRBD1. Unmatched junction bases numbered 10, after V lost 5 bases and J lost 4 bases. This CDR3 comprises 16 residues. The germline CDR1 and CDR2 sequences are PRHDT and FYEKMQ (reference sequence). The CDR3 reads CASSRPGTGPPDTQYF. Here the CDR3 DNA reads TGTGCCAGCAGCCGCCCCGGGACAGGGCCCCCAGATACGCAGTATTTT.

The chain employs TRBV7-2 and TRBJ2-1; TRBD1 aligns across 11 bases. With V trimmed by 5 bases and J by 6 bases, 3 bases remained unmatched. CDR3 size: 14 residues. Germline V lookup: CDR1 SGHTA, CDR2 FQGNSA. CDR3: CASSAGTGGNEQFF. The CDR3, as DNA: TGTGCCAGCAGCGCCGGGACAGGGGGCAATGAGCAGTTCTTC.

This chain connects TRBV10-3 to TRBJ2-2, with 8 bases fitting TRBD2. The ends lost 10 bases at V and 3 bases at J; junction bases unmatched: 4. The CDR3 consists of 13 residues. Germline V gene lookup returns CDR1 ENHRY and CDR2 SYGVKD. CDR3 region: CASRGGDTGELFF. Written as DNA, the CDR3 is TGTGCCAGCCGGGGGGGGGACACCGGGGAGCTGTTTTTT.

The chain couples TRBV11-2 to TRBJ2-7; TRBD1 aligns across 8 bases. This CDR3 contains 14 residues. The V segment lost 2 bases and the J segment 6 bases; nucleotides outside the gene matches: 6. Germline assignment: CDR1 SGHAT and CDR2 FQNNGV. CDR3 sequence reads: CASSLSQGVGEQYF. CDR3 bases: TGTGCCAGCAGCTTATCACAGGGGGTAGGCGAGCAGTACTTC.

The genes are TRBV11-2 and TRBJ2-7; D is possibly TRBD1 (5 bases). Germline V gives CDR1 SGHAT, CDR2 FQNNGV. V shed 3 bases and J shed 3 bases, with 15 bases lying between them. The CDR3 runs 15 residues. Here the CDR3 DNA reads TGTGCCAGCAGCTTCCCACCGGACACCAACTACGAGCAGTACTTC. Residues: CASSFPPDTNYEQYF.

V is TRBV11-2 and J is TRBJ2-1; maybe TRBD2 (7 bases). V lost 5 bases to trimming and J lost 8 bases, with 19 bases between them. The germline gives CDR1 SGHAT, CDR2 FQNNGV. This CDR3 spans 15 amino acids. CDR3: CASSAAAGARYEQFF. The CDR3 DNA sequence: TGTGCCAGCAGCGCGGCGGCGGGGGCGCGATATGAGCAGTTCTTC.

This chain uses TRBV6-1 with TRBJ2-1; possibly TRBD2 for D (6 bases). V lost 1 base, J lost 3 bases, and 10 bases lay in between. Germline CDR1 is MNHNS and CDR2 is SASEGT. There are 15 residues in the CDR3. CDR3 in DNA: TGTGCCAGCAGTGAAGAGGGCGGGGACTACAATGAGCAGTTCTTC. It specifies CASSEEGGDYNEQFF.

The chain links TRBV7-9 to TRBJ1-1; possible D gene TRBD1, 6 bases. The CDR3 has 15 residues. Per germline, CDR1 SEHNR and CDR2 FQNEAQ (reference sequence). V lost 1 base to trimming and J lost 3 bases, with 12 bases between them. Here the CDR3 DNA reads TGTGCCAGCAGCTTAGGGCGGGGGCTAGACACTGAAGCTTTCTTT. The encoded protein is CASSLGRGLDTEAFF.

The CDR3 DNA reads as TGTGCCAGCTCACCGACTAGCGGCGAGGGGGAGCAGTTCTTC. It yields the protein CASSPTSGEGEQFF. The chain has TRBV18 and TRBJ2-1; 9 positions agree with TRBD2. After removal of 3 bases from V and 10 bases from J, the junction contained 7 bases not matched to a gene. Germline-derived CDR1 and CDR2 are KGHSH and LQKENI. The CDR3 sequence is 14 residues long.

This clone was observed a single time. The rearrangement links TRBV7-9 to TRBJ2-5; 11 bases align to TRBD2. CDR3 size: 15 residues. Germline CDR1 is SEHNR and CDR2 is FQNEAQ (reference sequence). The V gene end was trimmed by 5 bases and the J gene end by 6 bases; junction bases not matched to a gene: 8. CDR3 in amino acids: CASSIMTSGTKTQYF. The CDR3 coding sequence is TGTGCCAGCAGCATAATGACTAGCGGGACAAAGACCCAGTACTTC.

J is TRBJ1-5 and V is TRBV21-1. TRBV21-1 is a listed pseudogene. The CDR3 length is 16 residues. The CDR3 DNA follows: TGTGCCAGCAGCAGAAGCGTTAGTTCTAGCAATCAGCCCCAGCATTTT. This codes for CASSRSVSSSNQPQHF.

The chain is built from TRBV28 and TRBJ2-1, with TRBD1 matching over 10 bases. The trim removed 5 bases at V and 7 bases at J, leaving 8 bases unmatched. CDR1 is MDHEN, CDR2 SYDVKM, per germline. The length of the CDR3 is 15 residues. CDR3 nucleotide sequence: TGTGCCAGCAGTCCCCGACAGGGGGCGCAGAATGAGCAGTTCTTC. Protein product: CASSPRQGAQNEQFF.

This clone showed up just a few times. The chain employs TRBV5-1 and TRBJ2-1; 7 bases are a match to TRBD1. The CDR3 loop spans 14 amino acids. In germline, CDR1 is SGHRS, CDR2 YFSETQ. Germline trimming cut 5 bases from V and 4 bases from J; bases unmatched to any gene: 6. The CDR3 sequence: CASSAAGGYNEQFF. The CDR3 bases are TGCGCCAGCAGTGCTGCAGGGGGTTACAATGAGCAGTTCTTC.

The chain joins TRBV7-9 to TRBJ2-7; 7 nucleotides line up with TRBD1. The germline gives CDR1 SEHNR, CDR2 FQNEAQ (reference sequence). The ends lost 4 bases at V and 2 bases at J; junction bases unmatched: 8. The CDR3 totals 15 residues. Written as DNA, the CDR3 is TGTGCCAGCAGCTCGGGACAGAGGTTAGCCTACGAGCAGTACTTC. Translated: CASSSGQRLAYEQYF.

V is TRBV4-2 and J is TRBJ2-3; 8 bases are a match to TRBD2. The length of the CDR3 is 17 residues. Germline V gene lookup returns CDR1 LGHNA and CDR2 YNFKEQ. V lost 0 bases to trimming and J lost 6 bases; unmatched junction nucleotides: 11. CDR3 DNA sequence: TGTGCCAGCAGCCAAGATTGGGCGGGCGGGGGGTCCGATACGCAGTATTTT. Its translation: CASSQDWAGGGSDTQYF.

The chain couples TRBV2 to TRBJ1-2, with a tentative D call TRBD1 (6 bases). Germline V gene lookup returns CDR1 SNHLY and CDR2 FYNNEI. The CDR3 loop spans 12 amino acids. The V and J ends lost 7 bases and 8 bases respectively, with 14 bases between them. The CDR3 nucleotides read TGTGCCAGCATAGCAGGGGCCGGAGGCTACACCTTC. This sequence encodes CASIAGAGGYTF. The full variable domain, completed using reference TRBV2 and TRBJ1-2, is EPEVTQTPSHQVTQMGQEVILRCVPISNHLYFYWYRQILGQKVEFLVSFYNNEISEKSEIFDDQFSVERPDGSNFTLKIRSTKLEDSAMYFCASIAGAGGYTFGSGTRLTVV.

This clone was picked up one time. This chain joins TRBV6-1 and TRBJ2-7; 8 bases line up with TRBD2. The CDR3 sequence is 13 residues long. V dropped 6 bases and J dropped 1; count of bases not matched to a gene: 2. Germline V CDR1 and CDR2: MNHNS, SASEGT. The CDR3 coding sequence is TGTGCCAGCAGGGCTAGCGGGTCCTACGAGCAGTACTTC. It specifies CASRASGSYEQYF.

V is TRBV27 and J is TRBJ2-1; TRBD2 matches 10 bases. This CDR3 has 15 amino acids. Germline V lookup: CDR1 MNHEY, CDR2 SMNVEV (reference sequence). Trimming removed 8 bases from V and 4 bases from J; junction bases left unmatched: 8. In DNA, the CDR3 is TGTGCCAGCCGCCCCGGACTAGCGGTTTACAATGAGCAGTTCTTC. Residues: CASRPGLAVYNEQFF.

The CDR3 sequence is CASQGVDQQYF. The CDR3 DNA follows: TGTGCCTCCCAGGGGGTGGACCAGCAGTACTTC. The V and J genes are TRBV10-3 and TRBJ2-7, with 7 bases that match TRBD1. V was clipped by 11 bases and J by 8 bases; unmatched bases: 9. The CDR3 totals 11 residues. Germline-derived CDR1 and CDR2 are ENHRY and SYGVKD.

With respect to this clone: Other DNA sequences in the sample encode the same CDR3. The chain uses TRBV4-2 and TRBJ2-5, with 12 positions matching TRBD2. The V segment lost 0 bases and the J segment 4 bases; nucleotides outside the gene matches: 3. CDR1 and CDR2 from the germline V gene are LGHNA and YNFKEQ. This CDR3 is 16 amino acids long. CDR3 bases: TGTGCCAGCAGCCAAGAGCTAGCGGGAGGGGGAGAGACCCAGTACTTC. Its translation is CASSQELAGGGETQYF.

The chain uses TRBV6-6 and TRBJ2-3, with 8 bases lining up with TRBD2. The germline V gene has CDR1 MNHNY and CDR2 SVGAGI (reference sequence). The V and J ends lost 5 bases and 6 bases, in that order; junction bases with no gene match: 13. This CDR3 is built from 16 residues. This CDR3 is CASSRGSGGPGDTQYF. The CDR3 DNA is TGTGCCAGCAGTAGGGGGAGCGGGGGTCCAGGGGATACGCAGTATTTT.